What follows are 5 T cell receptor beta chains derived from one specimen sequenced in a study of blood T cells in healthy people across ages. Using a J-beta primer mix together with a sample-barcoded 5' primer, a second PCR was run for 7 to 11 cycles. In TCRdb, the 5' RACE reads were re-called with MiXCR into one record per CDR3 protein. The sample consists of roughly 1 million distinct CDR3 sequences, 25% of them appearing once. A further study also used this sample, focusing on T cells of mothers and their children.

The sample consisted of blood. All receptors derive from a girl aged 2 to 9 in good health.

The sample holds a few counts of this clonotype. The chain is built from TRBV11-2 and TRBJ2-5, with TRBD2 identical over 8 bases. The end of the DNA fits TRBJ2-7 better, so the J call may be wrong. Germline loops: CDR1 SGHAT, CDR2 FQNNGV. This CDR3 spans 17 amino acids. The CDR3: CASSLDLSGTSSYEQYF. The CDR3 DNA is TGTGCCAGCAGCTTAGATCTGTCCGGGACTAGCTCCTACGAGCAGTACTTC.

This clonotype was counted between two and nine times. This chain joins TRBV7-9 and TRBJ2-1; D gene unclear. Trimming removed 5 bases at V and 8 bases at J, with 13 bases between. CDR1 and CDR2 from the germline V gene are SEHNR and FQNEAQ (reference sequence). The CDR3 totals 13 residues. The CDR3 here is CASSAREVDEQFF. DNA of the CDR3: TGTGCCAGCAGCGCAAGAGAGGTGGATGAGCAGTTCTTC.

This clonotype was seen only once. DNA for the CDR3: TGTGCCAGCAGCTTAGTGTCCAGCGACAATGAGCAGTTCTTC. Its translation is CASSLVSSDNEQFF. The chain joins TRBV7-9 to TRBJ2-1; D not resolved. Germline V lookup: CDR1 SEHNR, CDR2 FQNEAQ (reference sequence). Trimming took 1 base from V and 5 from J, leaving 9 bases between them. The CDR3 runs to 14 residues.

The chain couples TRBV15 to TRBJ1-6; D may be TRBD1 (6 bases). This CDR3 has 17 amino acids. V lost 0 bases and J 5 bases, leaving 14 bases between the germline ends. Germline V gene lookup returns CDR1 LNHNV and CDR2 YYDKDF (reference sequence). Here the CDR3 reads CATSRDRQQGDNSPLHF. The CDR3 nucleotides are TGTGCCACCAGCAGAGATCGGCAACAGGGCGATAATTCACCCCTCCACTTT.

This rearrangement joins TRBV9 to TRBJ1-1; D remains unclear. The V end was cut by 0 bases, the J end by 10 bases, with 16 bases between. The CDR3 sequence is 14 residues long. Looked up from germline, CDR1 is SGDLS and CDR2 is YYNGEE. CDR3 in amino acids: CASSVADLGGSAFF. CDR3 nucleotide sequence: TGTGCCAGCAGCGTAGCTGACCTCGGCGGATCAGCTTTCTTT.